In its sample, the clone carrying this T cell receptor (beta chain) was seen a few times. Its antigen is not known. The entire patient cohort was treatment-naive prior to thyroid surgery. This specimen belongs to a study of metastatic and nonmetastatic thyroid tumors. Study-level background: Malignant thyroid and benign thyroid patients provided blood and tumor or nodule tissue whose repertoires were compared. General study results and limits: The study reportedly found significantly higher TCR beta diversity in malignant thyroid tumors than benign nodules, in blood and tumor.

In the study's own analysis: In papillary thyroid cancer, a distant-metastasis classifier was built using CDR3 differences across clinicopathological groups. TCRdb reanalyzed the PCR reads via MiXCR. The authors' filters were not applied to this entry. The sample lists about 12,000 clones, over 20% seen once, with 18% in the top ten. Germline values: CDR1 SEHNR, CDR2 FQNEAQ (reference sequence). This CDR3 has 15 amino acids. The V end lost 4 bases, the J end lost 4 bases, and 16 bases lay between the germline ends. This sequence originates from a female donor with papillary thyroid cancer or a benign thyroid nodule (not recorded which). Some clones in this sample may be carry-over from other donors' samples. The V and J genes are TRBV7-9 and TRBJ2-5; the D gene is possibly TRBD2 (6 bases). The sequenced material came from tumor tissue. The DNA for the CDR3 is TGTGCCAGCAGCTCTGGAGGGCCACGGGGAGAGACCCAGTACTTC. Translated, it gives CASSSGGPRGETQYF.